Each of the 14 T cell receptor beta chains below was sequenced from the same sample in a study of T-cell memory formation after mild COVID-19. Each CDR3 protein gets one entry after TCRdb re-called the 5' RACE reads with MiXCR. The table has fewer than 400,000 distinct CDR3 sequences, approximately 16% seen once. Material for sequencing was PBMCs or a T cell subset sorted from them (not recorded which). The receptors originated from a man between 18 and 35 years old who had mild COVID-19 (a few samples of this study predate the infection). Cell type and time point are not known.

CDR3 residues: CASSLSVPAFYEQYF. CDR3 nucleotides: TGTGCCAGCAGTTTATCTGTACCGGCCTTCTACGAGCAGTACTTC. The chain recombines TRBV27 with TRBJ2-7; D is uncertain. CDR1 and CDR2 from the germline V gene are MNHEY and SMNVEV (reference sequence). Trimming left V 0 bases short and J 3 bases short, with 12 bases between. The CDR3 is 15 amino acids.

This clonotype was counted a few times. The chain combines TRBV3-1 with TRBJ1-5; possibly TRBD1 for D (5 bases). The germline V gene encodes CDR1 LGHDT and CDR2 YNNKEL (reference sequence). V was shortened by 4 bases and J by 4 bases, with 11 bases between the two germline ends. This CDR3 contains 14 residues. DNA for the CDR3: TGTGCCAGCAGCCTGGGACCCCTGAATCAGCCCCAGCATTTT. It codes for CASSLGPLNQPQHF.

This clonotype was counted only a few times. This chain links TRBV20-1 with TRBJ1-5; possible D gene TRBD1, 6 bases. Germline V gene lookup returns CDR1 DFQATT and CDR2 SNEGSKA (reference sequence). Deletions cut 2 bases from V and 2 bases from J, with 7 bases between. There are 13 residues in the CDR3. The DNA for the CDR3 is TGCAGTGCTAGAAGGACAGGCAATCAGCCCCAGCATTTT. This encodes CSARRTGNQPQHF.

In this sample, this clonotype turned up a few times. The V gene is TRBV4-3, the J gene TRBJ2-1; D might be TRBD2 (7 bases). Trimming stripped 0 bases from V and 10 bases from J, with 10 bases between. The length of the CDR3 is 13 residues. CDR1 LGHNA and CDR2 YSLEER come from the germline V gene. The chain's CDR3 is CASSQERGGEQFF. In nucleotides, the CDR3 is TGCGCCAGCAGCCAAGAGAGGGGGGGCGAGCAGTTCTTC.

The V call is TRBV7-8, the J call TRBJ2-5; D could derive from TRBD1 or TRBD2 (5 bases each). The CDR3 runs 15 residues. Looked up from germline, CDR1 is SGHVS and CDR2 is FQNEAQ. Trimming removed 1 base from V and 3 bases from J, with 12 bases in between. The DNA of the CDR3 is TGTGCCAGCAGCTTAGAGGGGTGGGGGAAAGAGACCCAGTACTTC. It encodes CASSLEGWGKETQYF.

This sequence joins TRBV29-1 and TRBJ2-7; D is undetermined. V lost 3 bases, J lost 2 bases, and 8 bases lay in between. CDR1 and CDR2 from the germline V gene are SQVTM and ANQGSEA. This CDR3 has 12 amino acids. The CDR3 nucleotides are TGCAGCGTTGAGTCAGCTGCCTACGAGCAGTACTTC. Protein: CSVESAAYEQYF.

The V call is TRBV4-1, the J call TRBJ1-6, with a possible D match to TRBD1 (5 bases). V was cut by 0 bases and J by 5 bases, with 11 bases left in between. The CDR3 sequence is 16 residues long. Per the germline V gene, CDR1 is MGHRA and CDR2 is YSYEKL. CDR3: CASSQEQGRDNSPLHF. The CDR3 coding sequence is TGCGCCAGCAGCCAAGAGCAGGGCCGCGATAATTCACCCCTCCACTTT.

The chain has TRBV5-1 and TRBJ1-5, with TRBD1 as a possible D gene (6 bases). The V gene lost 4 bases and the J gene lost 0 bases, with 11 bases spanning the gap. This CDR3 has 15 residues. The V gene's germline CDR1 is SGHRS and CDR2 YFSETQ. CDR3: CASSTRGVSNQPQHF. In DNA form, the CDR3 reads TGCGCCAGCAGCACTAGGGGGGTTAGCAATCAGCCCCAGCATTTT.

This clonotype was seen a few times. This chain connects TRBV30 to TRBJ2-5; D not certain. V was trimmed by 4 bases and J by 5 bases, leaving 17 bases between them. The CDR3 is 14 residues long. Germline values: CDR1 GTSNPN, CDR2 SVGIG (reference sequence). The CDR3 protein is CAWTPQVEEETQYF. DNA for the CDR3: TGTGCCTGGACTCCGCAGGTCGAGGAGGAGACCCAGTACTTC. Looking up the rest from reference TRBV30 and TRBJ2-5 gives the full variable domain: SQTIHQWPATLVQPVGSPLSLECTVEGTSNPNLYWYRQAAGRGLQLLFYSVGIGQISSEVPQNLSASRPQDRQFILSSKKLLLSDSGFYLCAWTPQVEEETQYFGPGTRLLVL.

This rearrangement joins TRBV7-3 to TRBJ2-2; 8 bases align to TRBD1. With 0 bases clipped from V and 6 bases from J, the junction kept 3 bases outside the gene matches. Looked up from germline, CDR1 is SGHTA and CDR2 is FQGTGA. This CDR3 contains 15 residues. The CDR3 DNA sequence: TGTGCCAGCAGCTTAACGGACAGGGAGGCCGGGGAGCTGTTTTTT. This gives the protein CASSLTDREAGELFF.

This clonotype was picked up many times. The rearrangement uses TRBV28 and TRBJ1-2, with D uncertain. Trimming removed 2 bases at V and 8 bases at J, with 9 bases between. Germline CDR1 and CDR2: MDHEN and SYDVKM. This CDR3 has 12 residues. The CDR3 protein is CASSLPSGGYTF. The CDR3 nucleotides read TGTGCCAGCAGTTTACCGTCTGGAGGCTACACCTTC.

The table lists this clonotype with a few counts. V is TRBV20-1 and J is TRBJ1-2, with 9 positions matching TRBD1. CDR1 DFQATT and CDR2 SNEGSKA come from the germline V gene (reference sequence). J was trimmed by 8 bases and V by 0 bases; bases with no gene match: 7. This CDR3 spans 14 amino acids. CDR3 nucleotide sequence: TGCAGTGCTAGAGAAGCACAGGGGGCGGTGGGCTACACCTTC. This sequence encodes CSAREAQGAVGYTF.

The rearrangement joins TRBV7-3 to TRBJ2-3; D is unclear. Germline V CDR1 and CDR2: SGHTA, FQGTGA. Trimming removed 2 bases from V and 11 bases from J, with 8 bases in between. CDR3 size: 11 residues. The CDR3 nucleotides read TGTGCCAGCAGCTTAGGTGGGGTGCAGTATTTT. Residues: CASSLGGVQYF.

Note on this clonotype: Here the CDR3 omits its conserved ending phenylalanine or tryptophan, so a read error is the likely source. This chain connects TRBV24-1 to TRBJ2-3; 9 bases align to TRBD2. Per germline, CDR1 KGHDR and CDR2 SFDVKD. The CDR3 is 18 residues long. V shed 2 bases and J 0 bases; nucleotides not matched to a gene: 8. DNA for the CDR3: TGTGCCACCAGTGATTCTAGCGGGGATTATTATAGCACAGATACGCAGTATTTA. This codes for CATSDSSGDYYSTDTQYL.